Following are 16 T cell receptor beta chains from one sample sequenced in a study of early T cells in non-severe SARS-CoV-2 infection. TCRdb used MiXCR to reprocess the 5' RACE reads, holding one entry per CDR3 protein. The data hold over 35,000 distinct CDR3 sequences, with 5% to 6.5% observed a single time. This specimen was whole blood, taken at baseline. The receptor set was obtained from an adult who was a healthcare worker with PCR-confirmed SARS-CoV-2 infection or an uninfected control (not recorded which).

The chain recombines TRBV7-6 with TRBJ2-1; 10 nucleotides agree with TRBD2. The CDR3 extends over 15 amino acids. Germline CDR1 reads SGHVS; CDR2 reads FNYEAQ. V shed 5 bases, J shed 2 bases, and the junction held 3 bases outside the gene matches. CDR3: CASSISGGAYNEQFF. As DNA, the CDR3 is TGTGCCAGCAGCATAAGCGGGGGGGCCTACAATGAGCAGTTCTTC.

This clonotype turned up a few times. The chain employs TRBV28 and TRBJ1-6, with D possibly being TRBD1 (5 bases). The V and J ends lost 7 bases and 4 bases respectively, with 23 bases between them. Germline CDR1 and CDR2: MDHEN and SYDVKM. The CDR3 totals 18 residues. The CDR3 loop is CASTPRGWGRKYNSPLHF. The CDR3 DNA follows: TGTGCCAGCACCCCGCGTGGTTGGGGACGCAAATATAATTCACCCCTCCACTTT.

The sample holds many counts of this clonotype. The chain links TRBV7-2 to TRBJ2-1; the match to TRBD2 covers 13 bases. There are 16 residues in the CDR3. J gave up 5 bases and V 4 bases, and 5 bases lay outside the gene matches. Germline V gives CDR1 SGHTA, CDR2 FQGNSA. The CDR3 reads CASSSPGLAGNNEQFF. The CDR3 DNA follows: TGTGCCAGCAGCTCTCCGGGACTAGCGGGGAACAATGAGCAGTTCTTC.

This clonotype has just a few counts. The chain links TRBV30 to TRBJ2-7, with D possibly TRBD2 on 5 matching bases. V shed 0 bases and J shed 5 bases, with 8 bases lying between them. The CDR3 has 12 residues. In germline, CDR1 is GTSNPN, CDR2 SVGIG (reference sequence). The DNA of the CDR3 is TGTGCCTGGAGTGTTGGAGGCCACGAGCAGTACTTC. Protein: CAWSVGGHEQYF.

The chain combines TRBV29-1 with TRBJ2-1, with D unresolved. The CDR3 runs to 15 residues. Germline loops: CDR1 SQVTM, CDR2 ANQGSEA. V dropped 2 bases and J dropped 0 bases, with 11 bases sitting between them. The chain's CDR3 is CSVERTGASYNEQFF. The CDR3 DNA reads as TGCAGCGTTGAAAGGACGGGCGCCTCCTACAATGAGCAGTTCTTC.

This clonotype was seen at least ten times. This chain uses TRBV7-2 with TRBJ1-2, with TRBD1 identical over 10 bases. The CDR3 is made up of 13 amino acids. V was pared by 3 bases and J by 6 bases, with 1 base of the junction left unmatched. Germline-derived CDR1 and CDR2 are SGHTA and FQGNSA. The CDR3 loop is CASSFGQGDGYTF. CDR3 bases: TGTGCCAGCAGCTTTGGACAGGGGGATGGCTACACCTTC.

At least ten counts were recorded for this clonotype. The chain is built from TRBV20-1 and TRBJ1-5; possibly TRBD1 for D (5 bases). Germline CDR1 reads DFQATT; CDR2 reads SNEGSKA (reference sequence). The V end was cut by 6 bases, the J end by 1 base, with 7 bases between. This CDR3 contains 12 residues. CDR3 coding DNA: TGCAGTGCCCGGGGGAGCAATCAGCCCCAGCATTTT. Translation gives CSARGSNQPQHF.

This clonotype occurred many times. The chain combines TRBV7-2 with TRBJ2-5; D not certain. Germline V CDR1 and CDR2: SGHTA, FQGNSA. The CDR3 totals 12 residues. Deletions cut 0 bases from V and 13 bases from J, with 12 bases between. The CDR3 is CASSLAQFPRYF. The CDR3 coding sequence is TGTGCCAGCAGCTTAGCGCAATTTCCCCGGTACTTC.

This clonotype appeared many times. The rearrangement joins TRBV24-1 to TRBJ2-5; 8 positions match TRBD1. The germline gives CDR1 KGHDR, CDR2 SFDVKD. Losses at the gene ends were 3 bases for V and 4 bases for J; bases not matched to a gene: 9. CDR3 size: 16 residues. CDR3 residues: CATSDPEAGGLETQYF. The DNA for the CDR3 is TGTGCCACCAGTGATCCGGAGGCAGGGGGCCTAGAGACCCAGTACTTC.

This clonotype has a count of ten or more. The chain joins TRBV30 to TRBJ1-1, with D perhaps TRBD1 (5 bases). Trimming left V 2 bases short and J 5 bases short, with 15 bases between. Germline assignment: CDR1 GTSNPN and CDR2 SVGIG (reference sequence). The CDR3 has 14 amino acids. CDR3 residues: CAWSTVRVRTEAFF. The CDR3 bases are TGTGCCTGGAGTACCGTCAGGGTCAGGACTGAAGCTTTCTTT.

This clonotype was seen at least ten times. The chain has TRBV12-3 or TRBV12-4 and TRBJ2-7, with D unresolved. This CDR3 region has 13 residues. Trimming took off 2 bases at V and 2 bases at J, with 7 bases between the two ends. CDR3: CASSLQDPYEQYF. The CDR3 DNA sequence: TGTGCCAGCAGTTTACAGGACCCCTACGAGCAGTACTTC.

This clonotype appeared a few times. As DNA, the CDR3 is TGTGCCAGCAGCCTAACAGGGAACAATGAAAAACTGTTTTTT. It encodes CASSLTGNNEKLFF. The chain uses TRBV7-7 and TRBJ1-4; TRBD1 might be the D (6 bases). Looked up from germline, CDR1 is SSHAT and CDR2 is FNYEAQ (reference sequence). The CDR3 runs 14 residues. Trimming removed 5 bases from V and 5 bases from J, with 12 bases in between.

Many counts were recorded for this clonotype. V is TRBV29-1 and J is TRBJ2-2, with D hard to call. The CDR3 has 12 amino acids. Deletions cut 5 bases from V and 3 bases from J, with 7 bases between. Germline CDR1 is SQVTM and CDR2 is ANQGSEA. This chain's CDR3 is CSVMSHTGELFF. The CDR3 DNA sequence: TGCAGCGTTATGAGTCACACCGGGGAGCTGTTTTTT.

The V and J genes are TRBV6-6 and TRBJ1-5; D uncertain. The length of the CDR3 is 12 residues. V was shortened by 6 bases and J by 5 bases, with 8 bases between the two germline ends. Germline V CDR1 and CDR2: MNHNY, SVGAGI (reference sequence). The CDR3 sequence: CASSHADQPQHF. For the CDR3, the DNA is TGTGCCAGCAGCCATGCCGATCAGCCCCAGCATTTT.

The sample holds a few counts of this clonotype. The rearrangement links TRBV20-1 to TRBJ1-5; D might be TRBD1 (6 bases). The CDR3 is 15 residues long. CDR1 is DFQATT, CDR2 SNEGSKA, per germline (reference sequence). V dropped 4 bases and J dropped 1 base, with 14 bases sitting between them. The CDR3 loop is CSATTTGRSNQPQHF. For the CDR3, the DNA is TGCAGTGCTACCACTACAGGGAGAAGCAATCAGCCCCAGCATTTT.

In its sample, this clonotype was seen many times. Written as DNA, the CDR3 is TGTGCCAGCAGTCGAGGGGACCGGATCGAGCAGTACTTC. Amino acid sequence: CASSRGDRIEQYF. The gene calls are TRBV7-2 and TRBJ2-7; D possibly uses TRBD1 or TRBD2 (5 bases each). Germline V lookup: CDR1 SGHTA, CDR2 FQGNSA. Trimming cost V 6 bases and J 6 bases, with 15 bases left between them. This CDR3 spans 13 amino acids.